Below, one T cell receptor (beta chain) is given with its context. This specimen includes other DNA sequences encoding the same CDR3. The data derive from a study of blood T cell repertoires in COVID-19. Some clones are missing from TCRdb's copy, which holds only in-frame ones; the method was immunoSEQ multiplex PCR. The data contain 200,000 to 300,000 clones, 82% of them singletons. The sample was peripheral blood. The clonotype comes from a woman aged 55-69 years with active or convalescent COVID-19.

The CDR3, as DNA: TGTGCCAGTAGTATTGGTGCAGGGAGCAATCAGCCCCAGCATTTT. Translating gives CASSIGAGSNQPQHF. V is TRBV19 and J is TRBJ1-5, with a tentative D call TRBD1 (5 bases). This CDR3 region has 15 residues. Germline V gene data show CDR1 as LNHDA and CDR2 as SQIVND (reference sequence). Trimming stripped 3 bases from V and 1 base from J, with 10 bases between. The full variable domain, its missing parts supplied by reference TRBV19 and TRBJ1-5, is DGGITQSPKYLFRKEGQNVTLSCEQNLNHDAMYWYRQDPGQGLRLIYYSQIVNDFQKGDIAEGYSVSREKKESFPLTVTSAQKNPTAFYLCASSIGAGSNQPQHFGDGTRLSIL.